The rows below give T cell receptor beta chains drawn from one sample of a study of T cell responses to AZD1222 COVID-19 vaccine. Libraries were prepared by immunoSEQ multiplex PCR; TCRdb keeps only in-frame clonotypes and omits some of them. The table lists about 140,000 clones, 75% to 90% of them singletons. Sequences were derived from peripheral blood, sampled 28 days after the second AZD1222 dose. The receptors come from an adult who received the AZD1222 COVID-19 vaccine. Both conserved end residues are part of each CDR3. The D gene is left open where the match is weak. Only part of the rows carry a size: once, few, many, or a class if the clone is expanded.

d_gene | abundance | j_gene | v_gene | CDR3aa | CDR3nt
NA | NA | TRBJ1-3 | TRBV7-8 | CASSLVQSTSGNTIYF | TGTGCCAGCAGCTTAGTTCAGTCGACCTCTGGAAACACCATATATTTT
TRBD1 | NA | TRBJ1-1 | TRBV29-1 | CSGEKQGDTEAFF | TGCAGCGGGGAAAAACAGGGGGACACTGAAGCTTTCTTT
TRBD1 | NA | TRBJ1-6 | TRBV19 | CASSAAPGQGWDSPLHF | TGTGCCAGTAGTGCAGCTCCGGGACAGGGATGGGACTCACCCCTCCACTTT
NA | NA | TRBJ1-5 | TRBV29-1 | CSVQDSSNQPQHF | TGCAGCGTTCAAGACTCTAGCAATCAGCCCCAGCATTTT
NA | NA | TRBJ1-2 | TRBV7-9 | CASSFPQTRGYTF | TGTGCCAGCAGCTTCCCCCAGACTAGAGGCTACACCTTC
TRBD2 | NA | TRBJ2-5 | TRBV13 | CASSLVGLAGGKETQYF | TGTGCCAGCAGCTTAGTCGGACTAGCGGGAGGTAAAGAGACCCAGTACTTC
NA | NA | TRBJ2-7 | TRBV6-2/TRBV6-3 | CASSVSYEQYF | TGTGCCAGCAGTGTATCCTACGAGCAGTACTTC
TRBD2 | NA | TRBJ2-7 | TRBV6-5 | CASKAGGPYEQYF | TGTGCCAGCAAGGCGGGAGGGCCCTACGAGCAGTACTTC
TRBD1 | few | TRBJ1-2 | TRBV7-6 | CASSSKTGGLANYGYTF | TGTGCCAGCAGCTCGAAGACAGGGGGATTAGCTAACTATGGCTACACCTTC
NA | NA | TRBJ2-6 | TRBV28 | CASTLGAGANVLTF | TGTGCCAGCACCCTTGGTGCGGGGGCCAACGTCCTGACTTTC
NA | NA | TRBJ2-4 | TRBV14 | CASSAARNIQYF | TGTGCCAGCAGCGCCGCTCGAAACATTCAGTACTTC
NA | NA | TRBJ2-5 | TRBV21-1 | CASSTGLASTLETQYF | TGTGCCAGCAGCACGGGACTAGCGTCTACTCTGGAGACCCAGTACTTC
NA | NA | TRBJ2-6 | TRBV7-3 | CASSLTSASGANVLTF | TGTGCCAGCAGCTTAACGTCAGCCTCTGGGGCCAACGTCCTGACTTTC
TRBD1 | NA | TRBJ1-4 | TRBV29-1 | CSVQEGQGAREKLFF | TGCAGCGTCCAGGAGGGACAGGGGGCGAGGGAAAAACTGTTTTTT
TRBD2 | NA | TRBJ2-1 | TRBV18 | CASSPSLAGGPNEQFF | TGTGCCAGCTCACCCTCACTAGCGGGAGGGCCCAATGAGCAGTTCTTC
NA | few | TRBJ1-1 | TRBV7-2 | CASSLDNRGTEAFF | TGTGCCAGCAGCTTAGATAATAGAGGCACTGAAGCTTTCTTT
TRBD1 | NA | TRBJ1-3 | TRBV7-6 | CAVAGGTGPGNTIYF | TGTGCCGTAGCCGGGGGGACAGGGCCTGGAAACACCATATATTTT
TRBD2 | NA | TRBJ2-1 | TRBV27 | CASSLASGSFRFF | TGTGCCAGCAGTTTAGCTAGCGGGAGTTTTCGGTTCTTC
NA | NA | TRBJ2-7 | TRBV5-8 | CASSLSEGTYEQYF | TGTGCCAGCAGCTTGTCGGAAGGGACCTACGAGCAGTACTTC
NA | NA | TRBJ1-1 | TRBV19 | CASVGGAGGAFF | TGTGCCAGCGTGGGGGGCGCCGGTGGTGCTTTCTTT
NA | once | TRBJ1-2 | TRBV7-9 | CASSLALSQEPFYGYTF | TGTGCCAGCAGCTTAGCGCTATCACAAGAACCGTTCTATGGCTACACCTTC
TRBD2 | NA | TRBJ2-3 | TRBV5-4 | CASSLWASGADTQYF | TGTGCCAGCAGCTTGTGGGCTAGCGGTGCAGATACGCAGTATTTT
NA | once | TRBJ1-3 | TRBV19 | CASSIGSYSGNTIYF | TGTGCCAGTAGTATCGGGAGCTACTCTGGAAACACCATATATTTT
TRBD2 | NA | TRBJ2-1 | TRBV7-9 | CASSPGTSGSNEQFF | TGTGCCAGCAGCCCCGGGACTAGCGGGTCCAATGAGCAGTTCTTC
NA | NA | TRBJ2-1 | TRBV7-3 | CASSFTTYNEQFF | TGTGCCAGCAGCTTTACAACCTACAATGAGCAGTTCTTC
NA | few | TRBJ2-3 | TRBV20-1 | CSAGTELTQYF | TGCAGTGCTGGGACGGAACTTACGCAGTATTTT
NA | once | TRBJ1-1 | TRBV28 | CASSLLSGNTEAFF | TGTGCCAGCAGTTTATTATCAGGGAACACTGAAGCTTTCTTT
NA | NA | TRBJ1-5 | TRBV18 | CASSRSDSSNQPQHF | TGTGCCAGCTCACGGTCGGACAGCAGCAATCAGCCCCAGCATTTT
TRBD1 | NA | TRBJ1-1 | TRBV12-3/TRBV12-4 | CASLRTGEAFF | TGTGCCAGCCTTAGGACAGGGGAAGCTTTCTTT
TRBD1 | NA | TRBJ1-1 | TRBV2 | CASKGQGITEAFF | TGTGCCAGCAAGGGACAGGGGATCACTGAAGCTTTCTTT
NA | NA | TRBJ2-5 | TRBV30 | CAWGPGAAAQYF | TGTGCCTGGGGACCGGGAGCGGCGGCCCAGTACTTC
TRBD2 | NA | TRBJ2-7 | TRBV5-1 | CASSSLTSGSHEQYF | TGCGCCAGCAGCTCCCTGACTAGCGGGAGCCACGAGCAGTACTTC
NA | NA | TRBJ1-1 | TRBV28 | CASSGWTDMNTEAFF | TGTGCCAGCAGTGGGTGGACAGATATGAACACTGAAGCTTTCTTT
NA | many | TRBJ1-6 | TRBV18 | CASSPSSGFDSPLHF | TGTGCCAGCTCACCATCTTCGGGATTCGATTCACCCCTCCACTTT
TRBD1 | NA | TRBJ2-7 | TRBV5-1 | CASSLGTGISYEQYF | TGCGCCAGCAGCTTGGGGACAGGGATTTCCTACGAGCAGTACTTC
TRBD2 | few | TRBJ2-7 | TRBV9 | CASSVGTSGYEQYF | TGTGCCAGCAGCGTAGGGACTAGCGGCTACGAGCAGTACTTC
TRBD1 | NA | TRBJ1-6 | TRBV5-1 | CASSPGQGNSPLHF | TGCGCCAGCAGCCCCGGACAGGGTAATTCACCCCTCCACTTT
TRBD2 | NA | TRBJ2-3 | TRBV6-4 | CASSRTSRADTQYF | TGTGCCAGCAGCCGGACTAGCCGGGCAGATACGCAGTATTTT
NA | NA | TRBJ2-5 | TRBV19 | CASSIAGVEETQYF | TGTGCCAGTAGTATAGCAGGCGTGGAAGAGACCCAGTACTTC
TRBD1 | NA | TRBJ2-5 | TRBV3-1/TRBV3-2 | CASSQGQGAGETQYF | TGTGCCAGCAGCCAAGGACAGGGGGCAGGGGAGACCCAGTACTTC
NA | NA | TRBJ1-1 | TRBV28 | CASSRAGAFF | TGTGCCAGCAGCCGAGCCGGAGCTTTCTTT
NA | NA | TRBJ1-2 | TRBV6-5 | CASSSNSKGYTF | TGTGCCAGCAGTTCCAACTCGAAAGGCTACACCTTC
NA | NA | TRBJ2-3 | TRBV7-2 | CASSLGQGGDTQYF | TGTGCCAGCAGCTTGGGGCAGGGGGGAGATACGCAGTATTTT
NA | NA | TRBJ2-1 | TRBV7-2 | CASRRGGGNEQFF | TGTGCCAGCAGACGGGGAGGGGGCAATGAGCAGTTCTTC
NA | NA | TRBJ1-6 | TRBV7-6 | CASSLVATDNSPLHF | TGTGCCAGCAGCTTAGTGGCGACAGATAATTCACCCCTCCACTTT
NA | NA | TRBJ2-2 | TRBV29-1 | CSVSGLRTGELFF | TGCAGCGTTAGCGGACTACGCACCGGGGAGCTGTTTTTT
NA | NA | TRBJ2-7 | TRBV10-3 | CAISERYEQYF | TGTGCCATCAGTGAGCGGTACGAGCAGTACTTC
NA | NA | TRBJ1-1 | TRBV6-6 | CASSEFMNTEAFF | TGTGCCAGCAGTGAGTTCATGAACACTGAAGCTTTCTTT
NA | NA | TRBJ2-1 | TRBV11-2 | CASSLVHEQFF | TGTGCCAGCAGCTTAGTCCATGAGCAGTTCTTC
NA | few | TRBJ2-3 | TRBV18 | CASSPRRTDTQYF | TGTGCCAGCTCACCCAGGCGCACAGATACGCAGTATTTT